Listed below are T cell receptor beta chains from one sample, sequenced in a study of vaccination and CD4 T cells after COVID-19. Their antigens are not known. TCRdb re-derived calls from the PCR reads in MiXCR, one entry per CDR3 protein. The sample has approximately 14,000 distinct CDR3 sequences, 30% seen once. Specimen: cultured CD4+ T cells from blood. These receptors were obtained from a human donor with COVID-19. Both conserved end residues are trimmed from each CDR3. The order of the fields is clone size, J gene, V gene, CDR3 protein. Rows give clone size only sometimes, using once, few, many, or a class for an expanded clone.

>medium-sized|TRBJ1-2|TRBV7-2
ASSLEYGRGGYT
>few|TRBJ2-2|TRBV7-3
ASSLLGPAGELF
>few|TRBJ1-1|TRBV28
ASGGDAMNTEAF
>NA|TRBJ2-3|TRBV11-2
ASTPGQGFSGGVDTQY
>NA|TRBJ1-6|TRBV2
ASSLRGNRDNSPLH
>NA|TRBJ2-3|TRBV11-3
ASSYGGGSRTDTQY
>few|TRBJ2-3|TRBV7-2
ASRVGLGPQDTQY
>once|TRBJ2-1|TRBV11-3
ASSLVAGGNNEQF
>NA|TRBJ2-1|TRBV4-3
ASSQVSGVHNEQF
>NA|TRBJ2-2|TRBV6-1
ASGRQGESGELF
>few|TRBJ2-3|TRBV7-8
ASSLLAGSDTQY
>NA|TRBJ2-7|TRBV6-1
ASSEAQWGVGEQY
>NA|TRBJ1-2|TRBV19
ASTFDTYYGYT
>few|TRBJ2-7|TRBV7-8
ASSSRDSSYEQY
>large|TRBJ1-3|TRBV18
ASLRTGGNTIY
>medium-sized|TRBJ1-5|TRBV20-1
SARGTGSQPQH
>NA|TRBJ2-3|TRBV12-3/TRBV12-4
ASSLGSWFTSGGARSDTQY
>NA|TRBJ2-2|TRBV11-3
ASSYRQGGITGELF
>few|TRBJ1-5|TRBV5-4
ASSLGGGAGSNQPQH
>NA|TRBJ2-7|TRBV6-1
ASRSSGSSSYEQY
>NA|TRBJ1-6|TRBV27
ASSFRGESPLH
>once|TRBJ2-7|TRBV5-8
ASSGTYSYEQY
>NA|TRBJ1-2|TRBV19
ASRDTGSYGYT
>NA|TRBJ2-7|TRBV11-2
ASSLAGAQAQQY
>NA|TRBJ1-1|TRBV28
ASSQWTLLDTEAF
>few|TRBJ1-1|TRBV20-1
SARNGGGRTEAF
>NA|TRBJ1-6|TRBV5-1
ASSPGTGNGSPLH
>NA|TRBJ2-7|TRBV7-2
ASSLGTGTSYEQY
>NA|TRBJ2-1|TRBV7-2
ASSLLEGRDNGQF
>NA|TRBJ1-5|TRBV12-3/TRBV12-4
ASRGDGRDPQH
>few|TRBJ1-5|TRBV6-1
ASSPPGETRSQH
>NA|TRBJ2-7|TRBV12-3/TRBV12-4
ASSPRTDYEQY
>NA|TRBJ2-1|TRBV7-2
ASSLFYSGGAKHEQF
>NA|TRBJ1-2|TRBV14
ASSPVRVGQAIA
>once|TRBJ1-2|TRBV5-1
ASSEDSDPNYGYT
>NA|TRBJ2-1|TRBV30
AWVGRDEQF
>few|TRBJ2-7|TRBV28
ASVTGGPDYEQY
>medium-sized|TRBJ1-5|TRBV20-1
SATGDRTNINQPQH